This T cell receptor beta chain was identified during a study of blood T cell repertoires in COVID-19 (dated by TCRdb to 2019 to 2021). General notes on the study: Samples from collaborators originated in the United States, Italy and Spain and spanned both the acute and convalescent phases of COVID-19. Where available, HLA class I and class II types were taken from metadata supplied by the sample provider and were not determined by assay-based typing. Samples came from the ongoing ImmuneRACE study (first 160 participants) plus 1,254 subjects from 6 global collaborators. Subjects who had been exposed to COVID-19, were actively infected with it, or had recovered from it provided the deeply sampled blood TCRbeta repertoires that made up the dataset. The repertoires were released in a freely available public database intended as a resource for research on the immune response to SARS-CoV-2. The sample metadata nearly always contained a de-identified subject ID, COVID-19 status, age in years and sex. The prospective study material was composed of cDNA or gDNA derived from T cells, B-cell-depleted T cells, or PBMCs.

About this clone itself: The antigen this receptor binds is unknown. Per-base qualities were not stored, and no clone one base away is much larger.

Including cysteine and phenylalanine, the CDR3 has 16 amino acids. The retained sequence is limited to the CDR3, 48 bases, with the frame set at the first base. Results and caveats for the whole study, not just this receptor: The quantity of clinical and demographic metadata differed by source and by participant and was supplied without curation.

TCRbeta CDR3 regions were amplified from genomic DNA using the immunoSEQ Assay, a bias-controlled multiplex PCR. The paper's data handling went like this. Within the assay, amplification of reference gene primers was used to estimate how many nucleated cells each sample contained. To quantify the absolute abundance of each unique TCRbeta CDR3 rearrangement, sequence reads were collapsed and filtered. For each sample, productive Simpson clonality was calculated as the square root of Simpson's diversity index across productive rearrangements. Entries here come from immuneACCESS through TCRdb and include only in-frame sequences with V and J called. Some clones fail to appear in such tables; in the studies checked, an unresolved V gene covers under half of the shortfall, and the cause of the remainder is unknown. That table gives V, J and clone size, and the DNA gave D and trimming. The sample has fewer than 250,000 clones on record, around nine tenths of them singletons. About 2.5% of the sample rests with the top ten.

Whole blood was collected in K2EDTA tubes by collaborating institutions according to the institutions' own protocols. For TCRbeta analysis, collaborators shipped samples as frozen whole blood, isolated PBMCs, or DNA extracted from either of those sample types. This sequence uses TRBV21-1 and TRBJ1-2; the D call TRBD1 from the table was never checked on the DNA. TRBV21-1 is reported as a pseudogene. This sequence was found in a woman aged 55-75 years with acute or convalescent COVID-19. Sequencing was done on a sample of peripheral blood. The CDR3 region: CASSKLAGAASYGYTF. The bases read TGTGCCAGCAGCAAATTAGCAGGGGCCGCTTCCTATGGCTACACCTTC.